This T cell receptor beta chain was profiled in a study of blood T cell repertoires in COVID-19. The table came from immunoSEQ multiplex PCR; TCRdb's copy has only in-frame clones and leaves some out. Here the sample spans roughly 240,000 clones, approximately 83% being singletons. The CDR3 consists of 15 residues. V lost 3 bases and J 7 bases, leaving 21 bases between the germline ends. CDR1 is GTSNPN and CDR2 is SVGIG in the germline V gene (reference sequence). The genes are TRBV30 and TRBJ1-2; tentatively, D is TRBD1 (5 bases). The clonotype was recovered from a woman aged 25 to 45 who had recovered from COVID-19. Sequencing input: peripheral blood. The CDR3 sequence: CAWSFIDGGGGGYTF. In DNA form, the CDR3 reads TGTGCCTGGAGCTTTATCGACGGTGGGGGGGGTGGCTACACCTTC.